Below are 16 T cell receptor beta chains sequenced from a single sample in a study of cytomegalovirus exposure and HLA in healthy donors. The study ran its PCR with 60 Vbeta and 13 Jbeta primers. Produced via immunoSEQ multiplex PCR; TCRdb's table is partial and in-frame only. Of some 98,000 clones in the sample, about four fifths were seen once. Sequenced input: PBMCs. Every receptor here comes from a human donor in good health.

The J gene is TRBJ2-5, the V gene TRBV5-6; 7 bases are a match to TRBD1. Trimming cost V 0 bases and J 7 bases; bases outside gene matches: 3. Germline V gene sequence: CDR1 SGHDT, CDR2 YYEEEE. This CDR3 contains 13 residues. In DNA form, the CDR3 reads TGTGCCAGCAGCTTGGCCTCAGGGGGGACCCAGTACTTC. Translating it yields CASSLASGGTQYF.

The genes are TRBV19 and TRBJ2-1; 11 bases are shared with TRBD2. The CDR3 is 15 residues long. The germline V gene encodes CDR1 LNHDA and CDR2 SQIVND (reference sequence). V dropped 5 bases and J dropped 6; count of bases not matched to a gene: 6. This CDR3 is CASSDSGRVSNEQFF. The CDR3 nucleotides are TGTGCCAGTAGTGATAGCGGGAGGGTCTCCAATGAGCAGTTCTTC.

The chain links TRBV30 to TRBJ1-2, with D possibly matching TRBD1 (6 bases). Germline CDR1 GTSNPN, CDR2 SVGIG (reference sequence). The CDR3 loop spans 15 amino acids. V lost 3 bases and J lost 0, with 14 bases in between. The CDR3 loop is CAWSSGQSANYGYTF. The CDR3 coding sequence is TGTGCCTGGAGCTCTGGACAGAGCGCTAACTATGGCTACACCTTC.

V and J are TRBV9 and TRBJ2-2; TRBD2 aligns across 8 bases. V lost 4 bases, J lost 4 bases, and 15 bases stayed unmatched. The CDR3 totals 18 residues. Looked up from germline, CDR1 is SGDLS and CDR2 is YYNGEE. CDR3 in DNA: TGTGCCAGCAGCCCGAGCCTCCATCGGGGGGGGGCCACCGGGGAGCTGTTTTTT. This translates into CASSPSLHRGGATGELFF.

V and J are TRBV9 and TRBJ2-2; D is possibly TRBD1 (5 bases). V lost 6 bases, J lost 5 bases, and 23 bases lay in between. The CDR3 consists of 17 residues. Germline V gene sequence: CDR1 SGDLS, CDR2 YYNGEE. This chain's CDR3 is CASNLGPPRDLTGELFF. CDR3 sequence (DNA): TGTGCCAGCAACCTTGGACCTCCCAGGGATCTGACCGGGGAGCTGTTTTTT.

J is TRBJ2-7 and V is TRBV9; D may be TRBD1 (6 bases). Germline CDR1 and CDR2: SGDLS and YYNGEE. The CDR3 contains 13 residues. Between the trimmed V and J ends, which lost 3 bases and 2 bases, there was a span of 9 bases. The DNA of the CDR3 is TGTGCCAGCAGCGCAACAGGGACCTACGAGCAGTACTTC. This translates into CASSATGTYEQYF.

The gene calls are TRBV5-1 and TRBJ2-6; 9 bases fit TRBD1. With V trimmed by 2 bases and J by 2 bases, 11 bases remained unmatched. The CDR3 covers 19 residues. Germline values: CDR1 SGHRS, CDR2 YFSETQ. CDR3: CASSFWAGTGTAGANVLTF. CDR3 nucleotide sequence: TGCGCCAGCAGCTTCTGGGCCGGGACAGGGACGGCTGGGGCCAACGTCCTGACTTTC.

CDR3 region: CASRDPGIQETQYF. CDR3 nucleotide sequence: TGTGCCAGCAGGGATCCGGGGATCCAAGAGACCCAGTACTTC. This sequence joins TRBV28 and TRBJ2-5; TRBD2 might be the D (5 bases). V lost 6 bases, J lost 1 base, and 12 bases lay in between. CDR1 and CDR2 (germline): MDHEN, SYDVKM. The CDR3 runs to 14 residues.

This clone was recorded a few times. This sequence joins TRBV5-4 and TRBJ1-1, with TRBD1 as a possible D gene (5 bases). V shed 4 bases and J shed 1 base, with 14 bases lying between them. This CDR3 is built from 15 residues. The germline CDR1 and CDR2 sequences are SGHNT and YYREEE (reference sequence). The chain's CDR3 is CASSRPLDRNTEAFF. The CDR3 region has the DNA TGTGCCAGCAGCCGACCTCTAGACAGGAACACTGAAGCTTTCTTT.

This chain joins TRBV19 and TRBJ2-1, with a tentative D call TRBD2 (6 bases). The CDR3 spans 22 residues. Germline CDR1 and CDR2: LNHDA and SQIVND (reference sequence). Trimming pared 3 bases from V and 4 bases from J, leaving 34 bases between. For the CDR3, the DNA is TGTGCCAGTAGTATCGGGGTGGCGGGACGTCCTTTATCCCCCGCCAGATACAATGAGCAGTTCTTC. As protein: CASSIGVAGRPLSPARYNEQFF. Filled out from reference TRBV19 and TRBJ2-1, the complete variable domain reads DGGITQSPKYLFRKEGQNVTLSCEQNLNHDAMYWYRQDPGQGLRLIYYSQIVNDFQKGDIAEGYSVSREKKESFPLTVTSAQKNPTAFYLCASSIGVAGRPLSPARYNEQFFGPGTRLTVL.

The rearrangement links TRBV6-6 to TRBJ1-1; D is ambiguous. Between the trimmed V and J ends, which lost 6 bases and 0 bases, there was a span of 14 bases. This CDR3 spans 15 amino acids. Germline lookup yields CDR1 MNHNY and CDR2 SVGAGI (reference sequence). CDR3 nucleotides: TGTGCCAGCAGCCCCGAGAGAAATCTGAACACTGAAGCTTTCTTT. Residues: CASSPERNLNTEAFF.

Points on this clone: The same CDR3 can be traced to other DNA sequences in this sample. The rearrangement joins TRBV10-3 to TRBJ2-7; perhaps TRBD1 as D (5 bases). The CDR3 consists of 12 residues. Germline lookup yields CDR1 ENHRY and CDR2 SYGVKD. V lost 4 bases and J lost 3, with 7 bases in between. In DNA form, the CDR3 reads TGTGCCATCAGTGCAGGGCTCTACGAGCAGTACTTC. Translated: CAISAGLYEQYF.

Here the CDR3 reads CASSLGQGFDGYTF. The CDR3 nucleotides are TGCGCCAGCAGCTTGGGACAGGGTTTTGATGGCTACACCTTC. This chain links TRBV5-1 with TRBJ1-2; 7 positions agree with TRBD1. The germline V gene encodes CDR1 SGHRS and CDR2 YFSETQ. Trimming cost V 0 bases and J 6 bases; bases outside gene matches: 5. The CDR3 is 14 residues long.

The chain carries TRBV7-2 and TRBJ2-7, with TRBD2 matching 11 bases. There are 13 residues in the CDR3. Germline V gene data show CDR1 as SGHTA and CDR2 as FQGNSA. The trim removed 5 bases at V and 7 bases at J, leaving 4 bases unmatched. CDR3 region: CASSARLAGEQYF. CDR3 sequence (DNA): TGTGCCAGCAGCGCGAGACTAGCGGGAGAGCAGTACTTC.

The V and J genes are TRBV10-3 and TRBJ1-1, with TRBD1 matching over 11 bases. J gave up 5 bases and V 6 bases, and 11 bases lay outside the gene matches. The V gene's germline CDR1 is ENHRY and CDR2 SYGVKD. The CDR3 has 16 amino acids. The CDR3 spells CAISARPGQGGTEAFF. DNA for the CDR3: TGTGCCATCAGCGCCAGACCGGGACAGGGGGGAACTGAAGCTTTCTTT.

This chain joins TRBV5-1 and TRBJ2-5; 16 bases align to TRBD2. J was trimmed by 5 bases and V by 4 bases; bases with no gene match: 8. Per the germline V gene, CDR1 is SGHRS and CDR2 is YFSETQ. CDR3 length equals 17 residues. The CDR3 sequence: CASSAGLAGGAFETQYF. CDR3 bases: TGCGCCAGCAGCGCGGGACTAGCGGGAGGGGCCTTTGAGACCCAGTACTTC. The whole variable domain, filled in from reference TRBV5-1 and TRBJ2-5, reads KAGVTQTPRYLIKTRGQQVTLSCSPISGHRSVSWYQQTPGQGLQFLFEYFSETQRNKGNFPGRFSGRQFSNSRSEMNVSTLELGDSALYLCASSAGLAGGAFETQYFGPGTRLLVL.